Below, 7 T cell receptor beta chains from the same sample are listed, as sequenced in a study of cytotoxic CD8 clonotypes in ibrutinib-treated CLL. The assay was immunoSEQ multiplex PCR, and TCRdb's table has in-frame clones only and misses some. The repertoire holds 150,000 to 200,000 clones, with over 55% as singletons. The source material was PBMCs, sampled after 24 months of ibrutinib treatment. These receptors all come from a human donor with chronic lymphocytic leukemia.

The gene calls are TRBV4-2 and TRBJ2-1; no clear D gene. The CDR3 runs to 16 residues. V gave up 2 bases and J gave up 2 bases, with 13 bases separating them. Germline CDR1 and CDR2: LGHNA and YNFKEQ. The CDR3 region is CASSQLSPDPYNEQFF. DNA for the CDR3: TGTGCCAGCAGCCAATTATCCCCAGATCCCTACAATGAGCAGTTCTTC.

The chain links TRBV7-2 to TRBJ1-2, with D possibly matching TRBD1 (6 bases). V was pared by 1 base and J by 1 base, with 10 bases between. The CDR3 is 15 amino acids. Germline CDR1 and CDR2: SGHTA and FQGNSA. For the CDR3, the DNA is TGTGCCAGCAGCTTAGGGGGGGCGCATAACTATGGCTACACCTTC. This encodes CASSLGGAHNYGYTF.

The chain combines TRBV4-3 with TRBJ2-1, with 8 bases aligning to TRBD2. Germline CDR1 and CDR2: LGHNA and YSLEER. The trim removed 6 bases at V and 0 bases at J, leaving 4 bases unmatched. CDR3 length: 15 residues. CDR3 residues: CASRKAGGSYNEQFF. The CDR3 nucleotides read TGCGCCAGCAGGAAGGCGGGGGGCTCCTACAATGAGCAGTTCTTC.

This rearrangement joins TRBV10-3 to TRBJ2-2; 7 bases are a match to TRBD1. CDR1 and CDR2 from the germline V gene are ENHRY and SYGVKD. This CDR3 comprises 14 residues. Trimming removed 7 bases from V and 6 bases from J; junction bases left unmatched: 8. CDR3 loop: CAITHDRAAGELFF. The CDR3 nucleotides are TGTGCCATCACCCACGACAGGGCGGCCGGGGAGCTGTTTTTT.

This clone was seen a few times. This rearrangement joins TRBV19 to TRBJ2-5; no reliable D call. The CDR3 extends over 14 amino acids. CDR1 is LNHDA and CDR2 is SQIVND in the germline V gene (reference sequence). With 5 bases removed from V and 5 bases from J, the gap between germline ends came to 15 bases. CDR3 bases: TGTGCCAGTAGTTGGGGTCCGGGTGGGGAGACCCAGTACTTC. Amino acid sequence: CASSWGPGGETQYF.

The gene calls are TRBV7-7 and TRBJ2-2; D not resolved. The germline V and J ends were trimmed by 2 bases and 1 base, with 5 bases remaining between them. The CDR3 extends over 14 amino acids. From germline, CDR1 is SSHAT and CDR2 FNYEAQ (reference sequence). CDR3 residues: CASSLHLNTGELFF. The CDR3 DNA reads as TGTGCCAGCAGCTTACACCTGAACACCGGGGAGCTGTTTTTT.

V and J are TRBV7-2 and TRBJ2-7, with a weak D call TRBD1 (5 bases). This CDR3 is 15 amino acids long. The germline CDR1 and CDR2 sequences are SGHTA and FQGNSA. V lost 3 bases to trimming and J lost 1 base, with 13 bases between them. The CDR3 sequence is CASSFRAGPSYEQYF. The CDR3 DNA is TGTGCCAGCAGCTTTAGAGCAGGGCCTTCCTACGAGCAGTACTTC.